The rows below give T cell receptor beta chains drawn from one sample of a study of cytomegalovirus exposure and HLA in healthy donors. Assay: immunoSEQ multiplex PCR; the TCRdb copy retains only in-frame clones and omits some. Of under 250,000 clones listed, over 65% were seen once; the top ten hold 4.5% to 6%. The sample comprised PBMCs. The receptors were gathered from a woman aged 18-29 years in good health and CMV-seronegative. CDR3s include the opening cysteine and the closing phenylalanine or tryptophan. D genes are given only for firm matches. Expanded clones are given a class, and other clones once, few, many or no size at all.

J gene,clone size,V gene,D gene,CDR3 DNA,CDR3 protein
TRBJ2-7,-,TRBV2,TRBD1,TGTGCCAGATCGGGACAGCCCGAGCAGTACTTC,CARSGQPEQYF
TRBJ1-1,few,TRBV7-8,-,TGTGCCAGCAGCCAAGCCGTAGGGGTCGGCCCTGAAGCTTTCTTT,CASSQAVGVGPEAFF
TRBJ2-1,-,TRBV28,-,TGTGCCAGCAGGTTGGCCCGCTCTAGCGTCAATGAGCAGTTCTTC,CASRLARSSVNEQFF
TRBJ1-4,-,TRBV2,-,TGTGCCAGCAATGTGATGGGGCGTGAAAAACTGTTTTTT,CASNVMGREKLFF
TRBJ1-2,-,TRBV29-1,TRBD1,TGCAGCGTTGGCCCGGGACAGGGGCTTAACTATGGCTACACCTTC,CSVGPGQGLNYGYTF
TRBJ2-3,-,TRBV7-7,TRBD1,TGTGCTAGCAGCCCGGGGACAGGGGGAAACCAGGGTACGCAGTATTTT,CASSPGTGGNQGTQYF
TRBJ2-1,once,TRBV28,-,TGTGCCAGCAGTTTATTGGTCCCTTCCAATGAGCAGTTCTTC,CASSLLVPSNEQFF
TRBJ2-7,-,TRBV28,-,TGTGCCAGCAGTTTGGGGACAATGCGCTACGAGCAGTACTTC,CASSLGTMRYEQYF
TRBJ1-2,-,TRBV30,TRBD1,TGTGCCTGGGGGTTCGACAGGGGAATCTATGGCTACACCTTC,CAWGFDRGIYGYTF
TRBJ1-5,-,TRBV2,-,TGTGCCAGCGGTTATCAGGGAAGTGGGAATCAGCCCCAGCATTTT,CASGYQGSGNQPQHF
TRBJ1-2,-,TRBV5-1,-,TGCGCCAGCAGCTCCCCAGCTAACTATGGCTACACCTTC,CASSSPANYGYTF
TRBJ2-5,-,TRBV18,-,TGTGCCAGCTCACCAGGAAAAACTGAGACCCAGTACTTC,CASSPGKTETQYF
TRBJ2-1,-,TRBV7-3,TRBD2,TGTGCCAGCAGCCTCAGTGCTGGCGGGGGGGCCTACAATGAGCAGTTCTTC,CASSLSAGGGAYNEQFF
TRBJ2-1,-,TRBV6-1,-,TGTGCCAGCAGTCCTTTGATTAGAGAGCAGTTCTTC,CASSPLIREQFF
TRBJ2-7,-,TRBV28,-,TGTGCCAGCAGTTCCCCCTTCGGAAGCGCCTCCTACGAGCAGTACTTC,CASSSPFGSASYEQYF
TRBJ2-1,-,TRBV29-1,-,TGCAGCTTAAGGTCGGGCACCTACAATGAGCAGTTCTTC,CSLRSGTYNEQFF
TRBJ2-7,-,TRBV6-5,TRBD2,TGTGCCAGCAGAGCAGCGGGGAGGGCACGCGAGCAGTACTTC,CASRAAGRAREQYF
TRBJ2-2,-,TRBV7-9,-,TGTGCCAGCAGCTTAACACTGGGCAGGGGAATTTACGGGGAGCTGTTTTTT,CASSLTLGRGIYGELFF
TRBJ1-5,-,TRBV7-6,-,TGTGCCAGCAGCTTAACCCCCAATACAATAGGGCGCAATCAGCCCCAGCATTTT,CASSLTPNTIGRNQPQHF
TRBJ1-3,few,TRBV4-1,-,TGCGCCAGCAGCCAAGAGCAGGCAACCATATATTTT,CASSQEQATIYF
TRBJ1-3,-,TRBV27,-,TGTGCCAGCAGTGCACCCGTAGGGCCGGGTGGAAACACCATATATTTT,CASSAPVGPGGNTIYF
TRBJ1-1,-,TRBV27,-,TGTGCCAGCAGTTTAGGTGCTGGGGGCACTGAAGCTTTCTTT,CASSLGAGGTEAFF
TRBJ1-2,-,TRBV6-5,-,TGTGCCACCAAAGATGATGGCTACACCTTC,CATKDDGYTF
TRBJ1-4,-,TRBV2,-,TGTGCCAGCAGTAAGGTGGAAAAACTGTTTTTT,CASSKVEKLFF
TRBJ1-2,-,TRBV6-6,TRBD1,TGTGCCAGCAGTTACACTGGACAGGATTACTATGGCTACACCTTC,CASSYTGQDYYGYTF
TRBJ1-5,-,TRBV6-6,-,TGTGCCAGCAGCCCTCTAGCAGGGCCCAATCAGCCCCAGCATTTT,CASSPLAGPNQPQHF
TRBJ2-7,once,TRBV18,TRBD1,TGTGCCAGCTCACTTCCGGGACAGGGATACGAGCAGTACTTC,CASSLPGQGYEQYF
TRBJ2-5,few,TRBV19,TRBD1,TGTGCCAGCTCCCGGGACAGGGGATGGGAGACCCAGTACTTC,CASSRDRGWETQYF
TRBJ2-1,-,TRBV5-1,TRBD2,TGCGCCAGCAGCTTAGGGAGCGGGAGTTTAGTAAATGAGCAGTTCTTC,CASSLGSGSLVNEQFF
TRBJ2-2,-,TRBV30,TRBD2,TGTGCCTGGAGCATACTAGCGGGAGTGGGTACCGGGGAGCTGTTTTTT,CAWSILAGVGTGELFF
TRBJ2-7,-,TRBV9,TRBD1,TGTGCCAGCAGCGAGGAGGGACAGGGGGCCAACGAGCAGTACTTC,CASSEEGQGANEQYF
TRBJ2-7,-,TRBV7-2,-,TGTGCCAGCAGCCGCGACAGGCTACCCTACGAGCAGTACTTC,CASSRDRLPYEQYF
TRBJ2-2,-,TRBV7-8,-,TGTGCCAGCAGCTTAACAAGGCCCGGCACCGGGGAGCTGTTTTTT,CASSLTRPGTGELFF
TRBJ2-7,once,TRBV27,-,TGTGCCAGCACTCGGGGAGGTAAGCAGTACTTC,CASTRGGKQYF
TRBJ1-6,-,TRBV7-9,-,TGTGCCAGCAGCTCAGAGAGTTGGGGGTCACCCCTCCACTTT,CASSSESWGSPLHF
TRBJ1-2,-,TRBV25-1,-,TGTGCCAGCAGTCCCAGGGGCCAGGTGGCTGGCTACACCTTC,CASSPRGQVAGYTF
TRBJ1-4,-,TRBV6-5,TRBD1,TGTGCCAGCAGATACGGGACAGGACTACTTAATGAAAAACTGTTTTTT,CASRYGTGLLNEKLFF
TRBJ1-2,-,TRBV5-1,TRBD1,TGCGCCAGCAGCCTAGGACAGGGGAATGGCTACACCTTC,CASSLGQGNGYTF
TRBJ2-5,-,TRBV25-1,-,TGTGCCAGCAGTGAAATACGGGGAAGAGTGGTGGAGACCCAGTACTTC,CASSEIRGRVVETQYF
TRBJ2-6,-,TRBV27,-,TGTGCCAGCAGCTCCCCTGGTGGGCAGGGATTCTCTGGGGCCAACGTCCTGACTTTC,CASSSPGGQGFSGANVLTF
TRBJ1-5,-,TRBV2,-,TGTGCCAGCAGTGAGAGAAGCCAGGGGAGCAATCAGCCCCAGCATTTT,CASSERSQGSNQPQHF
TRBJ2-1,-,TRBV30,TRBD2,TGTGCCTGGAGTGTACGACTAGCGGGGGGGCCTTATGAGCAGTTCTTC,CAWSVRLAGGPYEQFF
TRBJ2-7,-,TRBV5-4,TRBD2,TGTGCCACCCCAGCCCCCGGGACTAGCGGGGACCACTACGAGCAGTACTTC,CATPAPGTSGDHYEQYF
TRBJ1-2,once,TRBV7-2,-,TGTGCCAGCAGCTTAGTCCACGGCCCAACCTATGGCTACACCTTC,CASSLVHGPTYGYTF
TRBJ1-5,-,TRBV2,-,TGTGCCAGCATATTCCGGGGATGGAGCAATCAGCCCCAGCATTTT,CASIFRGWSNQPQHF
TRBJ1-1,-,TRBV30,-,TGTGCCTGGAGAAAGAGTGGGGGCACTGAAGCTTTCTTT,CAWRKSGGTEAFF
TRBJ1-2,-,TRBV6-5,-,TGTGCCAGCAGTTACACCGGGACAAATTATGGCTACACCTTC,CASSYTGTNYGYTF
TRBJ2-7,-,TRBV6-5,TRBD1,TGTGCCAGCGCTCGGACAGGGGCCTACGAGCAGTACTTC,CASARTGAYEQYF
TRBJ2-5,-,TRBV5-1,TRBD2,TGCGCCAGCAGCTTGTCTGAGCGGGGGGTGGTCGAGACCCAGTACTTC,CASSLSERGVVETQYF
TRBJ1-2,-,TRBV4-1,-,TGCGCCAGCAGCCAAGATCGTGGGGACGGCTACACCTTC,CASSQDRGDGYTF